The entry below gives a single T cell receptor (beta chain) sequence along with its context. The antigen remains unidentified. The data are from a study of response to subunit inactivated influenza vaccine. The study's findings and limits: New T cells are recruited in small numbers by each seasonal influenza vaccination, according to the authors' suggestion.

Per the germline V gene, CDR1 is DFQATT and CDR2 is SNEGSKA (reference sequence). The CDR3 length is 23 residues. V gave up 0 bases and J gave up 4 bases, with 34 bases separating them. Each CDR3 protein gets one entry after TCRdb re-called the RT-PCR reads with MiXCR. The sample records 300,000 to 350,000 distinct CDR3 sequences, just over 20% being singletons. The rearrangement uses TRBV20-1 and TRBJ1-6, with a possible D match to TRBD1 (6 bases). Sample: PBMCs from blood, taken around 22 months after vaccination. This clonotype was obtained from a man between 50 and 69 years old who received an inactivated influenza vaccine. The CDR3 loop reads CSARDLRPGAQTGTSRYNSPLHF. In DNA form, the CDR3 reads TGCAGTGCTAGAGATTTGCGGCCGGGGGCCCAAACAGGGACATCTCGATATAATTCACCCCTCCACTTT.